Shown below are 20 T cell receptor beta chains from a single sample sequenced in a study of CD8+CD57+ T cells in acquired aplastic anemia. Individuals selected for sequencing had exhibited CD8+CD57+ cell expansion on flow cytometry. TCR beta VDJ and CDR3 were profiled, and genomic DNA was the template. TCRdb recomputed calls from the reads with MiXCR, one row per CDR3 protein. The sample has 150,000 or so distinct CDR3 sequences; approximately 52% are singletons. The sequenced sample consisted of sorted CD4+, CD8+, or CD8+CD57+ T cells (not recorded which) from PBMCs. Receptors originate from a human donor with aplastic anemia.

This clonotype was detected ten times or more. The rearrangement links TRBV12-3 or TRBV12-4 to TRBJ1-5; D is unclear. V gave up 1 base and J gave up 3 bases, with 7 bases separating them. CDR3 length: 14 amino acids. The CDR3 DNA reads TGTGCCAGCAGTTTAGGGACTTACAATCAGCCCCAGCATTTT. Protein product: CASSLGTYNQPQHF.

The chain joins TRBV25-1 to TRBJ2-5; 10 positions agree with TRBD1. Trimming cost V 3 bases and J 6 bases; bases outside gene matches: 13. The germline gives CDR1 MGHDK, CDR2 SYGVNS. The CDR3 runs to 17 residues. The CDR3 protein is CASSDALPGQGWKTQYF. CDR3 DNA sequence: TGTGCCAGCAGTGATGCCCTTCCGGGACAGGGGTGGAAGACCCAGTACTTC.

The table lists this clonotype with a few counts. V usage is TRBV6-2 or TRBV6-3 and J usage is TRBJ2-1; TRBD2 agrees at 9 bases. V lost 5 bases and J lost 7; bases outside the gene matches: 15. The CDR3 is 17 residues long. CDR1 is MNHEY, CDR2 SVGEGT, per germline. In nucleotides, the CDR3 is TGTGCCAGCAGTACCGGGACTAGCACCCACACGAATAATGAGCAGTTCTTC. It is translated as CASSTGTSTHTNNEQFF.

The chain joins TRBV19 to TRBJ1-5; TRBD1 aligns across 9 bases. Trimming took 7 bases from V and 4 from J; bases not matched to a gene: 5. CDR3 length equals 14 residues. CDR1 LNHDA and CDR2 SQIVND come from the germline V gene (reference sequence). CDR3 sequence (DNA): TGTGCCAGTATTCCCGGACAGGGGAATCAGCCCCAGCATTTT. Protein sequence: CASIPGQGNQPQHF.

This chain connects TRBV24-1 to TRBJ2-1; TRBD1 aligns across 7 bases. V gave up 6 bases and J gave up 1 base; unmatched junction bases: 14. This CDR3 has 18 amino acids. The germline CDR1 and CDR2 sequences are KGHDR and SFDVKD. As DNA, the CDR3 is TGTGCCACCAGTCCAACAGGGGTGCCCGAAGGTTCCTACAATGAGCAGTTCTTC. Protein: CATSPTGVPEGSYNEQFF.

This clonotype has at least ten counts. This CDR3 reads CASSLALRDGYTF. As DNA, the CDR3 is TGTGCCAGCAGTTTAGCGCTCCGGGATGGCTACACCTTC. The chain has TRBV12-3 or TRBV12-4 and TRBJ1-2; D is unresolved. The V gene lost 0 bases and the J gene lost 6 bases, with 8 bases spanning the gap. This CDR3 has 13 residues.

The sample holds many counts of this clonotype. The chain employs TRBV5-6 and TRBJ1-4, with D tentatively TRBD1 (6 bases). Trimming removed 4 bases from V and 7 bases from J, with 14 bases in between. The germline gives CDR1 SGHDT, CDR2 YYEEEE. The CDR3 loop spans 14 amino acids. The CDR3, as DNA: TGTGCCAGCAGCCCTGCGGGGGCTGGTGAAAAACTGTTTTTT. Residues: CASSPAGAGEKLFF.

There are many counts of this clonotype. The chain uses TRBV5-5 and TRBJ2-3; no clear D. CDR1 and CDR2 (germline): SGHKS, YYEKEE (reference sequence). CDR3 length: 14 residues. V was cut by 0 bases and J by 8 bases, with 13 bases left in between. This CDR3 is CASSLVESKGTQYF. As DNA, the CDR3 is TGTGCCAGCAGCTTGGTCGAGAGTAAAGGTACGCAGTATTTT.

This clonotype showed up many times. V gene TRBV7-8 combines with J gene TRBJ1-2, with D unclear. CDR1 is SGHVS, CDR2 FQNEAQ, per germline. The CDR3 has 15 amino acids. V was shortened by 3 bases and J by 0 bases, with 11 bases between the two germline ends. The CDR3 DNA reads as TGTGCCAGCAGCTTGTACACCAGAGCTAACTATGGCTACACCTTC. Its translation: CASSLYTRANYGYTF.

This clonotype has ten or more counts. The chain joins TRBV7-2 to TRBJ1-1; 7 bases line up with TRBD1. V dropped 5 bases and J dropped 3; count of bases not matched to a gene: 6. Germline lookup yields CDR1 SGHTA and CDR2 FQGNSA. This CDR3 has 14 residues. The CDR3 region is CASSISRGDTEAFF. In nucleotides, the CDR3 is TGTGCCAGCAGCATTTCCAGGGGGGACACTGAAGCTTTCTTT.

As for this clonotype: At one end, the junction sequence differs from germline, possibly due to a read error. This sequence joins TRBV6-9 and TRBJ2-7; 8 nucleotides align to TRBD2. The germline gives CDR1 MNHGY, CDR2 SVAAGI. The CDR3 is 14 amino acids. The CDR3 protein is CASSYSGGLHEQYF. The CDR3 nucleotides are TGTGCCAGCAGCTATTCGGGGGGGCTGCACGAGCAGTACTTC.

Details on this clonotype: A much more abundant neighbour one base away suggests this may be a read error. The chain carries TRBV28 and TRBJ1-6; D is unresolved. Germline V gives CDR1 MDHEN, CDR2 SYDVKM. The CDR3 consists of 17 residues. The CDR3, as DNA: TGTGCCAGCAGTGTGTCTGACCTCATCTCCCATAATTCACCCCTCCACTTT. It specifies CASSVSDLISHNSPLHF.

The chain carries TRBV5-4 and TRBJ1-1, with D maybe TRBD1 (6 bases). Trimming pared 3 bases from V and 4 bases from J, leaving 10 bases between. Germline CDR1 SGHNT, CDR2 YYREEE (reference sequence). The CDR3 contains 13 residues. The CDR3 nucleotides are TGTGCCAGCAGCTCGAGAGGGGGCACTGAAGCTTTCTTT. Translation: CASSSRGGTEAFF.

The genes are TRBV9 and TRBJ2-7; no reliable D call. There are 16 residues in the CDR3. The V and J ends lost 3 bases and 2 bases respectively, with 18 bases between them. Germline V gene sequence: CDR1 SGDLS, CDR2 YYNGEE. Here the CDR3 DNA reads TGTGCCAGCAGCGCCGATATCAGGACGGGTACCTACGAGCAGTACTTC. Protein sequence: CASSADIRTGTYEQYF.

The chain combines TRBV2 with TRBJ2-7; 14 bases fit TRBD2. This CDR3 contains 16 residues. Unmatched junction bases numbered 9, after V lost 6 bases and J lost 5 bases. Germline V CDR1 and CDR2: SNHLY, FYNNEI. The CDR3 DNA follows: TGTGCCAGCAGGTCAGGACTAGCGGGAGGCGTTAACGAGCAGTACTTC. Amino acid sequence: CASRSGLAGGVNEQYF.

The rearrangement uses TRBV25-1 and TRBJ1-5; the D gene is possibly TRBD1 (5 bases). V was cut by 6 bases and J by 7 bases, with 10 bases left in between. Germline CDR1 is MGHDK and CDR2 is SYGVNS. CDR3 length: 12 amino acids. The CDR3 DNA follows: TGTGCCAGCAGAACGGGGCGGCAGCCCCAGCATTTT. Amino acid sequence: CASRTGRQPQHF.

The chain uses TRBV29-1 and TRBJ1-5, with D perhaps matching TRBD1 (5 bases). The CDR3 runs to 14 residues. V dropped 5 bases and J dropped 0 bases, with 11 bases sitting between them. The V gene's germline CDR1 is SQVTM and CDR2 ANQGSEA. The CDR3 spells CSVRTLDSNQPQHF. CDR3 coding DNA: TGCAGCGTTCGGACACTAGATAGCAATCAGCCCCAGCATTTT.

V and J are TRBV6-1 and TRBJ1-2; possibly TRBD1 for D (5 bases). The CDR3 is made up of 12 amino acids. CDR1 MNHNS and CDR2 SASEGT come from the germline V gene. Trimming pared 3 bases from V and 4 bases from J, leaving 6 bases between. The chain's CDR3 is CASSEDTYGYTF. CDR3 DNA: TGTGCCAGCAGTGAGGACACCTATGGCTACACCTTC.

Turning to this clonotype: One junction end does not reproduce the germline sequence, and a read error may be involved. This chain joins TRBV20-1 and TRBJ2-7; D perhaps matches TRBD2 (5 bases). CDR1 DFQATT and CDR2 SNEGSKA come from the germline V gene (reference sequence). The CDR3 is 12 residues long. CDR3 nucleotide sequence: TGCAGTGCGCGCCCTCCCCTTAGGGAGCTGTACTTC. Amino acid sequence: CSARPPLRELYF.

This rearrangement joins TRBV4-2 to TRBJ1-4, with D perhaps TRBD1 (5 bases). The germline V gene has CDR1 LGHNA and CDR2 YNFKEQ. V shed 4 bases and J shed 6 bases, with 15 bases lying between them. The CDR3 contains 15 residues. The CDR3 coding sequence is TGTGCCAGCAGCCCCCGCCGGGACCGAGATGAAAAACTGTTTTTT. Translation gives CASSPRRDRDEKLFF.